This T cell receptor beta chain derives from a study of T cell clones after liver transplantation. On the study more broadly: Immunosuppression withdrawal was tried within 2 years after liver transplantation in this trial. As an antigen-independent comparator, third-party-reactive TCRbeta sequences came from pre-transplant mixed lymphocyte reactions. Patients counted as tolerant after at least one year off all immunosuppression, enzymes not exceeding twice normal.

The CDR3 totals 15 residues. The germline V gene has CDR1 SNHLY and CDR2 FYNNEI. V gave up 5 bases and J gave up 2 bases; unmatched junction bases: 6. The table came from immunoSEQ multiplex PCR; TCRdb's copy has only in-frame clones and leaves some out. Of 85,000 to 110,000 clones in the sample, 84% were seen once. The sequence derives from a human patient who received a liver transplant. These T cells may partly come from the graft donor. Material: CD4+ T cells from blood, obtained 47 months after liver transplant. V usage is TRBV2 and J usage is TRBJ1-3, with 7 bases matching TRBD1. CDR3 nucleotides: TGTGCCAGCAGTCGGGACAGTCTTACTGGAAACACCATATATTTT. This encodes CASSRDSLTGNTIYF. Filled out from reference TRBV2 and TRBJ1-3, the complete variable domain reads EPEVTQTPSHQVTQMGQEVILRCVPISNHLYFYWYRQILGQKVEFLVSFYNNEISEKSEIFDDQFSVERPDGSNFTLKIRSTKLEDSAMYFCASSRDSLTGNTIYFGEGSWLTVV.